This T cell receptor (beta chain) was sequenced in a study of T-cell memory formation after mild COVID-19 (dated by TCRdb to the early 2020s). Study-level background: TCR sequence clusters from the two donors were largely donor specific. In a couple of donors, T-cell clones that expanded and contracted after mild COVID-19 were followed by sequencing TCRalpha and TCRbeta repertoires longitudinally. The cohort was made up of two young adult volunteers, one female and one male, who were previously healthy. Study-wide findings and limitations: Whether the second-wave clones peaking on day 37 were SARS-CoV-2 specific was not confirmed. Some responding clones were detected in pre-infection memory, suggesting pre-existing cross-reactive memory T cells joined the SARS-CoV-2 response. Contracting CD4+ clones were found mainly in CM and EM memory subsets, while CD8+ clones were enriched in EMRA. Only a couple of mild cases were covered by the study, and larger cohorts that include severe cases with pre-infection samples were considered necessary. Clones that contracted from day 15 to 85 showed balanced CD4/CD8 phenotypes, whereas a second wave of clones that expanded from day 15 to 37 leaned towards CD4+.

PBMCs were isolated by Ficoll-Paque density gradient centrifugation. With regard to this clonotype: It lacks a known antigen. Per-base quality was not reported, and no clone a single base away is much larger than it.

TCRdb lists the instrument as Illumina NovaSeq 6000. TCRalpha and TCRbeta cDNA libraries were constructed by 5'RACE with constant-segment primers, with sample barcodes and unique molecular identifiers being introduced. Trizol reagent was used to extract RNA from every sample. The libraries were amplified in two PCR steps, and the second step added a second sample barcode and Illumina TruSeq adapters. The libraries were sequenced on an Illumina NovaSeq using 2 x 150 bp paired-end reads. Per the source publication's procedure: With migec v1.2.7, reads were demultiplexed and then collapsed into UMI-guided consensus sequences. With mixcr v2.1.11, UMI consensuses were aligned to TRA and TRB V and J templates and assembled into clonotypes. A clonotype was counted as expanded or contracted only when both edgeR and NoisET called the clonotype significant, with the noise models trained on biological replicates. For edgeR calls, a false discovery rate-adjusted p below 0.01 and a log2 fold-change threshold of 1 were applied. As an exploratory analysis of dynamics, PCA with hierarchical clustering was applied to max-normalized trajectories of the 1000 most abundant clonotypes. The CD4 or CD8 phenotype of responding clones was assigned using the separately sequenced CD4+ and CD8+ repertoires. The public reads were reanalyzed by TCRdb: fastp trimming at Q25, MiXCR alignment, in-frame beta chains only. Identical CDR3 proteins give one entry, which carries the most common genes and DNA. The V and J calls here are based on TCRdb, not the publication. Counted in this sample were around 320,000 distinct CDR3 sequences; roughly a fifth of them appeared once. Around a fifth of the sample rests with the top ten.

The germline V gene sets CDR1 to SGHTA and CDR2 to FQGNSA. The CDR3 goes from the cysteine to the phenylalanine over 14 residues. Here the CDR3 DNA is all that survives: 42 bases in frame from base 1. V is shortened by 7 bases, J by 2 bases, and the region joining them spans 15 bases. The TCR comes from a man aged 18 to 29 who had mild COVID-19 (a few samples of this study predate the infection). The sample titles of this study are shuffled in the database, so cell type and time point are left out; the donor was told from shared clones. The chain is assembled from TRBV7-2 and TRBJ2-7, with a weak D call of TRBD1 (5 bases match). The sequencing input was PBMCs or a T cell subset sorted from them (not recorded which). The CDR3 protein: CASTPQRGPYEQYF. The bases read TGTGCCAGCACACCCCAAAGGGGCCCCTACGAGCAGTACTTC.